This is a list of T cell receptor beta chains from one sample in a study of identical twins. A single record per CDR3 protein comes from TCRdb applying MiXCR to the 5' RACE reads. The sample includes some 1,700,000 distinct CDR3 sequences, around 33% of them seen just once. What was sequenced was cord blood. Receptors originate from a newborn girl in good health. Both conserved end residues are part of each CDR3. A D gene is named only where the DNA matches it firmly. Some rows have no size entry. The others give once, few or many, or a class for an expanded clone.

few	TRBV7-2	NA	TRBJ2-7	TGTGCCAGCGCTCTTGGGGTCCTTAGCTCCTACGAGCAGTACTTC	CASALGVLSSYEQYF
NA	TRBV27	TRBD1	TRBJ1-6	TGTGCCAGCAGTTCCGGACAGGGGTATTCACCCCTCCACTTT	CASSSGQGYSPLHF
NA	TRBV12-3/TRBV12-4	TRBD1	TRBJ2-2	TGTGCCAGCAGTTTTTCGGGGACAGGGGTCACCGGGGAGCTGTTTTTT	CASSFSGTGVTGELFF
NA	TRBV9	NA	TRBJ2-3	TGTGCCAGCAGCGTAGGCCCTCTTCCTGCGTATTTT	CASSVGPLPAYF
few	TRBV5-1	NA	TRBJ1-1	TGCGCCAGCAGCTTTAAGGCCCAACACACTGAAGCTTTCTTT	CASSFKAQHTEAFF
NA	TRBV14	NA	TRBJ1-2	TGTGCCAGCAGCCAAAGCGGGACATACTATGGCTACACCTTC	CASSQSGTYYGYTF
few	TRBV5-1	NA	TRBJ2-4	TGCGCCAGCAGCCCGACAGAGGGGGAAAGGGCCAAAAACATTCAGTACTTC	CASSPTEGERAKNIQYF
many	TRBV7-8	NA	TRBJ1-2	TGTGCCAGCAGCTTATTCTCCCGAGGGGACTATGGCTACACCTTC	CASSLFSRGDYGYTF
few	TRBV10-3	TRBD1	TRBJ1-3	TGTGCCATCGGACCGGGACAGGTATCTGGAAACACCATATATTTT	CAIGPGQVSGNTIYF
few	TRBV6-1	TRBD1	TRBJ2-5	TGTGCCAGCAGTGGGGGCAGGGGGCAAGAGACCCAGTACTTC	CASSGGRGQETQYF
NA	TRBV15	NA	TRBJ1-1	TGTGCCACCAGCCCCGCCCCTGGGGTCACTGAAGCTTTCTTT	CATSPAPGVTEAFF
NA	TRBV29-1	TRBD2	TRBJ2-1	TGCAGCGTTGAAGGGTCACTAGCGGGAGAGAACAATGAGCAGTTCTTC	CSVEGSLAGENNEQFF
NA	TRBV4-2	NA	TRBJ2-4	TGTGCCGGCAGCCAAGGTTGGAGCCTAGCCAAAAACATTCAGTACTTC	CAGSQGWSLAKNIQYF
few	TRBV7-2	NA	TRBJ2-1	TGTGCCAGCAGCTTAGGTCTAGCGAGGGAACAGTTCTTC	CASSLGLAREQFF
NA	TRBV9	TRBD1	TRBJ1-6	TGTGCCAGCAGCGTAGCTACAGGGGGCTCCTATAATTCACCCCTCCACTTT	CASSVATGGSYNSPLHF
few	TRBV12-3/TRBV12-4	TRBD1	TRBJ1-5	TGTGCCAGCAGATCGGGACAGGGCGATCAGCCCCAGCATTTT	CASRSGQGDQPQHF
few	TRBV5-1	TRBD2	TRBJ2-3	TGCGCCAGCAGCTTATACCGGGACTCGGGACTAAGTACAGATACGCAGTATTTT	CASSLYRDSGLSTDTQYF
NA	TRBV7-2	TRBD2	TRBJ2-3	TGTGCCAGCAGCCCAGGGACTAGCTACGATACTCAGTATTTT	CASSPGTSYDTQYF
NA	TRBV7-9	TRBD2	TRBJ2-1	TGTGCCAGCAGGACAATGGGGACTAGCGGGGGGAATGAGCAGTTCTTC	CASRTMGTSGGNEQFF
NA	TRBV6-6	TRBD1	TRBJ1-5	TGTGCCAGCATTGGGAGCGGGACAGGTAGCAATCAGCCCCAGCATTTT	CASIGSGTGSNQPQHF
NA	TRBV20-1	NA	TRBJ1-6	TGCAGTGCTAGTGTCCAGGGCTTCAGTTCACCCCTCCACTTT	CSASVQGFSSPLHF
few	TRBV12-5	NA	TRBJ2-5	TGTGCTAGTGGTTTAGTAGTAGGGACAAACTACAATGAGCAGTACTTC	CASGLVVGTNYNEQYF
few	TRBV25-1	NA	TRBJ1-2	TGTGCCAGCTCAACAAGGGAGGGTCCTAACTATGGCTACACCTTC	CASSTREGPNYGYTF
NA	TRBV4-1	NA	TRBJ2-4	TGCGCCAGCAGCCAACGCATAGCCAAAAACATTCAGTACTTC	CASSQRIAKNIQYF
NA	TRBV2	NA	TRBJ2-7	TGTGCCAGCAGTGATTCGCTTCCCTACAATGAGCAGTACTTC	CASSDSLPYNEQYF
NA	TRBV27	NA	TRBJ1-4	TGTGCCAGCAGCCCCCGGACAGTAAGAGGTGAAAAACTGTTTTTT	CASSPRTVRGEKLFF
NA	TRBV20-1	TRBD2	TRBJ2-7	TGCAGTGCGCCTAACAAGCGGGAGGCTTACGAGCAGTACTTC	CSAPNKREAYEQYF
NA	TRBV21-1	NA	TRBJ2-7	TGTGCCAGCAGCAAATTCGGCTTTCGGGCACACTACGAGCAGTACTTC	CASSKFGFRAHYEQYF
NA	TRBV5-1	NA	TRBJ1-1	TGCGCCAGCAGCTTGAGGTATATGAACACTGAAGCTTTCTTT	CASSLRYMNTEAFF
few	TRBV12-3/TRBV12-4	TRBD2	TRBJ2-1	TGTGCCAGCAAACCGGGACTAGCGGGAAACAGCTCCTACAATGAGCAGTTCTTC	CASKPGLAGNSSYNEQFF
NA	TRBV21-1	NA	TRBJ2-7	TGTGCCACACTGGCCGGGACTAGCGGTCTCGAGCAGTACTTC	CATLAGTSGLEQYF
NA	TRBV4-1	NA	TRBJ1-1	TGCGCCAGCAGCCAAGATCGGGCCTACACTGAAGCTTTCTTT	CASSQDRAYTEAFF
NA	TRBV20-1	TRBD1	TRBJ1-5	TGCAGTGCAAGGACAGGGAGGTTTGATCAGCCCCAGCATTTT	CSARTGRFDQPQHF
NA	TRBV29-1	TRBD1	TRBJ1-1	TGCAGCGGGAACAGGGGGCTGATGAACACTGAAGCTTTCTTT	CSGNRGLMNTEAFF
NA	TRBV13	TRBD1	TRBJ2-7	TGTGCCAGCAGCCTCCCCTACAGGGGACCCCTCGAGCAGTACTTC	CASSLPYRGPLEQYF
few	TRBV19	NA	TRBJ2-1	TGTGCCACCTCGACCCGGAGCTCCTACAATGAGCAGTTCTTC	CATSTRSSYNEQFF
once	TRBV27	TRBD2	TRBJ2-7	TGTGCCAGCAGTCTCCTATCTAGCGGGGGCTACAATGAGCAGTACTTC	CASSLLSSGGYNEQYF
few	TRBV20-1	TRBD1	TRBJ1-4	TGCAGTGCTAGAGATCTGTCGACAGGGGATGAAAAACTGTTTTTT	CSARDLSTGDEKLFF
few	TRBV3-1	NA	TRBJ2-7	TGTGCCAGCAGCCCCGCCCATGACAGTTCCTACGAGCAGTACTTC	CASSPAHDSSYEQYF
few	TRBV5-5	NA	TRBJ1-2	TGTGCCAGCAGCTTGGGCGCGGATCCTAACTATGGCTACACCTTC	CASSLGADPNYGYTF
NA	TRBV12-3/TRBV12-4	NA	TRBJ2-3	TGTGCCAGCAGTTTTGGGGGGAGAATTAGGGCAGATACGCAGTATTTT	CASSFGGRIRADTQYF
NA	TRBV10-3	NA	TRBJ2-1	TGTGCCATCAGTGAGCCGTCCTCGGCAGAGCAGTTCTTC	CAISEPSSAEQFF
NA	TRBV12-3/TRBV12-4	TRBD1	TRBJ2-1	TGTGCCAGCATTCAGGGACAGGGGTGGTACAATGAGCAGTTCTTC	CASIQGQGWYNEQFF
few	TRBV5-1	NA	TRBJ2-2	TGCGCCAGCGGTACCATAGGAACCGGTTCCGGGGAGCTGTTTTTT	CASGTIGTGSGELFF
many	TRBV11-2	NA	TRBJ1-2	TGTGCCAGCAGCTCCAACCTCCGGACAATTAACTATGGCTACACCTTC	CASSSNLRTINYGYTF
NA	TRBV6-4	NA	TRBJ2-1	TGTGCCAGCAGATTGGACGTCGCAACCTACAATGAGCAGTTCTTC	CASRLDVATYNEQFF
NA	TRBV7-7	NA	TRBJ2-2	TGTGCTGGCAGCTCGACGAACCGCGGAGGCACCGGGGAGCTGTTTTTT	CAGSSTNRGGTGELFF
NA	TRBV20-1	NA	TRBJ2-7	TGCAGCGCTGGCTGGAGCTCCTACAATGAGCAGTACTTC	CSAGWSSYNEQYF